Listed here are 21 T cell receptor beta chains from one sample, sequenced in a study of T cells in Graves' hyperthyroidism and ophthalmopathy. Amplification yielded TCR beta CDR3 regions, with RNA transcripts as the source. First-round RT-PCR with HTBI primers amplified the TCR CDR3 region. One entry per CDR3 protein, called by TCRdb with MiXCR from the multiplex PCR reads. The table has roughly 630,000 distinct CDR3 sequences, about 15% seen once. The sequencing input was blood. The receptors originated from a woman under 40 with Graves' hyperthyroidism.

Many counts were recorded for this clonotype. The chain links TRBV12-3 or TRBV12-4 to TRBJ2-1; 7 nucleotides align to TRBD2. Trimming cost V 0 bases and J 6 bases; bases outside gene matches: 5. This CDR3 has 15 residues. This chain's CDR3 is CASSLAGAGINEQFF. In DNA, the CDR3 is TGTGCCAGCAGTTTAGCGGGAGCGGGAATCAATGAGCAGTTCTTC.

The rearrangement uses TRBV10-1 and TRBJ2-1; 15 bases match TRBD2. Germline loops: CDR1 WNHNN, CDR2 SYGVQD (reference sequence). This CDR3 has 16 amino acids. Losses at the gene ends were 10 bases for V and 5 bases for J; bases not matched to a gene: 9. Written as DNA, the CDR3 is TGCGCCACCGGACTAGCGGGAGGGCCTCGGAACAATGAGCAGTTCTTC. It specifies CATGLAGGPRNNEQFF.

This clonotype has ten or more counts. This chain connects TRBV27 to TRBJ2-7; D is possibly TRBD2 (6 bases). Germline loops: CDR1 MNHEY, CDR2 SMNVEV (reference sequence). The V end lost 0 bases, the J end lost 2 bases, and 11 bases lay between the germline ends. The CDR3 sequence is 15 residues long. The CDR3 reads CASSLSSPGAYEQYF. The CDR3 DNA reads TGTGCCAGCAGTTTATCGAGTCCGGGGGCCTACGAGCAGTACTTC.

This clonotype was seen repeatedly, ten times or more. V usage is TRBV30 and J usage is TRBJ1-2; TRBD1 aligns across 9 bases. CDR1 is GTSNPN, CDR2 SVGIG, per germline (reference sequence). The CDR3 covers 12 residues. V dropped 4 bases and J dropped 6; count of bases not matched to a gene: 3. CDR3 amino acids: CAWTDRGHGYTF. CDR3 nucleotide sequence: TGTGCCTGGACGGACAGGGGCCATGGCTACACCTTC.

This clonotype was seen repeatedly, ten times or more. The chain recombines TRBV6-1 with TRBJ2-7; no clear D. Trimming took 6 bases from V and 6 from J, leaving 18 bases between them. This CDR3 contains 14 residues. In germline, CDR1 is MNHNS, CDR2 SASEGT. CDR3 region: CASRLTLATSEQYF. The CDR3 bases are TGTGCCAGCAGACTGACTTTAGCAACGTCCGAGCAGTACTTC.

The J gene is TRBJ2-1, the V gene TRBV5-6; 9 nucleotides line up with TRBD2. This CDR3 has 16 amino acids. CDR1 is SGHDT and CDR2 is YYEEEE in the germline V gene. Germline trimming cut 0 bases from V and 6 bases from J; bases unmatched to any gene: 7. CDR3 amino acids: CASSLEASGIGNEQFF. The CDR3 DNA sequence: TGTGCCAGCAGCTTGGAGGCTAGCGGGATTGGCAATGAGCAGTTCTTC.

This clonotype turned up a few times. CDR3 nucleotide sequence: TGCGCCAGCAGCCAGGCGATGATAGCGCTAGAATACAATGAGCAGTTCTTC. Its protein is CASSQAMIALEYNEQFF. The rearrangement uses TRBV4-3 and TRBJ2-1; possibly TRBD2 for D (5 bases). V dropped 3 bases and J dropped 4 bases, with 19 bases sitting between them. The CDR3 is made up of 17 amino acids. Germline loops: CDR1 LGHNA, CDR2 YSLEER.

This clonotype has ten or more counts. This chain links TRBV7-2 with TRBJ2-5; perhaps TRBD2 as D (6 bases). V lost 5 bases and J 4 bases, leaving 20 bases between the germline ends. The CDR3 runs to 16 residues. The germline V gene has CDR1 SGHTA and CDR2 FQGNSA. CDR3 coding DNA: TGTGCCAGCAGCCTAAGTATAGCGGAGAGGGGAGAGACCCAGTACTTC. It yields the protein CASSLSIAERGETQYF.

At least ten counts were recorded for this clonotype. V usage is TRBV15 and J usage is TRBJ2-7; no firm D call. The germline V gene encodes CDR1 LNHNV and CDR2 YYDKDF (reference sequence). The CDR3 has 14 residues. Trimming removed 0 bases from V and 2 bases from J, with 8 bases in between. The CDR3 reads CATSRDRLAYEQYF. DNA for the CDR3: TGTGCCACCAGCAGAGATCGGCTCGCCTACGAGCAGTACTTC.

Concerning this clonotype: At one of its ends the junction is not consistent with the germline gene, which may arise from a read error. This chain joins TRBV5-5 and TRBJ2-7, with no clear D. Looked up from germline, CDR1 is SGHKS and CDR2 is YYEKEE (reference sequence). The CDR3 covers 15 residues. The CDR3 loop is CASSLVAESSYERYF. CDR3 coding DNA: TGCGCCAGCAGCTTGGTGGCAGAGAGCTCCTACGAGCGGTACTTC.

This clonotype was found many times. The CDR3, as DNA: TGTGCCAGCGGGGCAGGGACGAACTACGAGCAGTACTTC. Amino acid sequence: CASGAGTNYEQYF. The chain links TRBV9 to TRBJ2-7; perhaps D is TRBD1 or TRBD2 (5 bases each). Deletions cut 7 bases from V and 3 bases from J, with 14 bases between. This CDR3 contains 13 residues. Looked up from germline, CDR1 is SGDLS and CDR2 is YYNGEE.

This clonotype has a count of ten or more. The chain recombines TRBV7-8 with TRBJ2-1; 10 positions match TRBD2. CDR3 size: 14 residues. V trimming: 5 bases; J trimming: 5 bases; junction bases outside the gene matches: 3. Germline V gene lookup returns CDR1 SGHVS and CDR2 FQNEAQ. The CDR3 coding sequence is TGTGCCAGCAGCGAAGGACTAGCGGACAATGAGCAGTTCTTC. The encoded protein is CASSEGLADNEQFF.

V usage is TRBV20-1 and J usage is TRBJ2-2, with 7 positions matching TRBD1. Losses at the gene ends were 4 bases for V and 10 bases for J; bases not matched to a gene: 9. This CDR3 has 13 amino acids. Germline assignment: CDR1 DFQATT and CDR2 SNEGSKA (reference sequence). CDR3 coding DNA: TGCAGTGCTATAGGGGGCCCCCGGGTGGAGCTGTTTTTT. Its translation: CSAIGGPRVELFF.

The chain has TRBV7-3 and TRBJ1-1; D is possibly TRBD1 (6 bases). Germline V lookup: CDR1 SGHTA, CDR2 FQGTGA. The CDR3 totals 13 residues. V lost 6 bases to trimming and J lost 4 bases, with 12 bases between them. CDR3 loop: CASRDQGRTEAFF. CDR3 in DNA: TGTGCCAGCAGGGATCAGGGGCGCACTGAAGCTTTCTTT.

At least ten counts were recorded for this clonotype. The chain carries TRBV5-1 and TRBJ2-3; 8 bases agree with TRBD1. Per the germline V gene, CDR1 is SGHRS and CDR2 is YFSETQ. The CDR3 extends over 16 amino acids. The junction had 11 bases not matched to a gene; V was cut back by 2 bases and J by 6 bases. CDR3 protein: CASSLRPGQGSDTQYF. CDR3 nucleotides: TGCGCCAGCAGCTTACGTCCCGGACAGGGTTCCGATACGCAGTATTTT.

The sample holds many counts of this clonotype. This chain connects TRBV27 to TRBJ2-5; D gene uncertain. V was trimmed by 7 bases and J by 2 bases, leaving 5 bases between them. Germline V lookup: CDR1 MNHEY, CDR2 SMNVEV (reference sequence). The CDR3 is 11 residues long. Here the CDR3 reads CASKVQETQYF. The CDR3 DNA sequence: TGTGCCAGCAAGGTGCAAGAGACCCAGTACTTC.

This clonotype was counted at least ten times. This chain uses TRBV11-2 with TRBJ2-7, with 10 nucleotides matching TRBD1. CDR1 is SGHAT and CDR2 is FQNNGV in the germline V gene. With V trimmed by 7 bases and J by 7 bases, 19 bases remained unmatched. The CDR3 is 17 residues long. CDR3 sequence (DNA): TGTGCCAGCACCACCCCCGGCGGGGACAGGGGATGGTGGGAGCAGTACTTC. This gives the protein CASTTPGGDRGWWEQYF.

Regarding this clonotype: A single base separates this from a much larger clone, so it may be a read error. The gene calls are TRBV7-3 and TRBJ2-3; a possible D gene is TRBD1 (6 bases). This CDR3 is built from 16 residues. CDR1 SGHTA and CDR2 FQGTGA come from the germline V gene. CDR3 DNA: TGTACCAGCAGCCCCGGGACATCCTCTAGCACAGATACGCAGTATTTT. Its protein is CTSSPGTSSSTDTQYF.

This clonotype was observed at least ten times. The chain links TRBV18 to TRBJ2-5; no reliable D call. The V end was cut by 3 bases, the J end by 3 bases, with 5 bases between. This CDR3 has 12 amino acids. Germline assignment: CDR1 KGHSH and CDR2 LQKENI. The CDR3 region is CASSPIEETQYF. CDR3 DNA sequence: TGTGCCAGCTCACCGATAGAAGAGACCCAGTACTTC.

This clonotype was counted at least ten times. J is TRBJ2-7 and V is TRBV28; 7 bases agree with TRBD1. The CDR3 covers 15 residues. With V trimmed by 5 bases and J by 0 bases, 7 bases remained unmatched. Germline CDR1 and CDR2: MDHEN and SYDVKM. The CDR3 coding sequence is TGTGCCAGCAGTCATAGGGGGCCGGGCTCCTACGAGCAGTACTTC. As protein: CASSHRGPGSYEQYF.

At least ten counts were recorded for this clonotype. This chain's CDR3 is CASSPREDRNQPQHF. CDR3 nucleotides: TGTGCCAGCAGCCCCCGGGAGGATCGCAATCAGCCCCAGCATTTT. This chain links TRBV14 with TRBJ1-5; D is unclear. CDR3 size: 15 residues. In germline, CDR1 is SGHDN, CDR2 FVKESK. Trimming shortened V by 4 bases and J by 2 bases, and 12 bases separated the two germline ends.